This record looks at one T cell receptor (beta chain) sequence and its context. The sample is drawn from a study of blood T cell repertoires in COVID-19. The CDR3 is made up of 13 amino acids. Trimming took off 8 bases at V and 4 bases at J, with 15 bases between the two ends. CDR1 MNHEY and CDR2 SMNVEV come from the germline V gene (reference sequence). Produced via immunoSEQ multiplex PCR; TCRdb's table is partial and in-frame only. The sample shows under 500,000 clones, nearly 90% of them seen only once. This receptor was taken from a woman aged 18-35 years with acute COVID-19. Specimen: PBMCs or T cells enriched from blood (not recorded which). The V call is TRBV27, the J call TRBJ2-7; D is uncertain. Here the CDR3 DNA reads TGTGCCAGCGGGCTGGGTTCCTTTTACGAGCAGTACTTC. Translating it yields CASGLGSFYEQYF.